Below are 18 T cell receptor beta chains sequenced from a single sample in a study of cytomegalovirus exposure and HLA in healthy donors. Amplification used 60 Vbeta primers and 13 Jbeta primers. Using immunoSEQ multiplex PCR, the repertoire was profiled, and TCRdb retains in-frame clones only, with some absent. Among about 210,000 clones, about 80% were seen once, and the ten largest hold around 9.6%. The sample was PBMCs. The origin of the receptors is a woman between 50 and 59 years old in good health and CMV-seropositive.

CDR3 DNA sequence: TGTGCCAGTACCGCGACAGGGAGCGGCGGCACTGAAGCTTTCTTT. Translation: CASTATGSGGTEAFF. The rearrangement joins TRBV19 to TRBJ1-1, with 7 nucleotides matching TRBD1. The CDR3 is made up of 15 amino acids. Germline V gene lookup returns CDR1 LNHDA and CDR2 SQIVND (reference sequence). V dropped 7 bases and J dropped 4; count of bases not matched to a gene: 12.

The chain is built from TRBV28 and TRBJ2-3, with unresolved D. The germline V gene encodes CDR1 MDHEN and CDR2 SYDVKM. The CDR3 contains 13 residues. V was pared by 3 bases and J by 4 bases, with 8 bases between. The CDR3 DNA sequence: TGTGCCAGCAGTTTGCCCGCGGCAGATACGCAGTATTTT. Translation: CASSLPAADTQYF.

Comment on this clone: The DNA is omitted, as the CDR3 cannot be located on it reliably, and the CDR3 follows TCRdb's listing. The chain is built from TRBV7-3 and TRBJ2-2; the DNA was not used to check the table's D call, TRBD2. Germline V gene data show CDR1 as SGHTA and CDR2 as FQGTGA. The CDR3 is 16 amino acids in total, end residues counted. CDR3: CASSFGSGIATGELFF.

This clone has a handful of counts. The V call is TRBV10-3, the J call TRBJ1-6; weak D call: TRBD1 (5 bases). This CDR3 has 17 residues. CDR1 and CDR2 (germline): ENHRY, SYGVKD. Trimming shortened V by 0 bases and J by 9 bases, and 18 bases separated the two germline ends. CDR3 sequence: CAISESTLGGLGSPLHF. Here the CDR3 DNA reads TGTGCCATCAGTGAGTCGACTTTGGGGGGGTTGGGTTCACCCCTCCACTTT.

The rearrangement uses TRBV28 and TRBJ1-4, with 9 bases that match TRBD1. The CDR3 runs to 14 residues. Trimming removed 7 bases from V and 5 bases from J; junction bases left unmatched: 5. Germline values: CDR1 MDHEN, CDR2 SYDVKM. CDR3 nucleotide sequence: TGTGCCAGCACCCTGGGGACAGGGAATGAAAAACTGTTTTTT. Translating gives CASTLGTGNEKLFF.

The V gene is TRBV29-1, the J gene TRBJ1-1; no reliable D call. The CDR3 extends over 14 amino acids. Germline lookup yields CDR1 SQVTM and CDR2 ANQGSEA. Trimming shortened V by 7 bases and J by 1 base, and 16 bases separated the two germline ends. The CDR3 reads CSARRGSENTEAFF. CDR3 nucleotides: TGCAGCGCCCGACGGGGTTCCGAGAACACTGAAGCTTTCTTT.

The V call is TRBV5-1, the J call TRBJ1-1, with D unclear. Germline lookup yields CDR1 SGHRS and CDR2 YFSETQ. The CDR3 is made up of 14 amino acids. Trimming removed 4 bases at V and 0 bases at J, with 10 bases between. CDR3 in amino acids: CASSLNSLNTEAFF. The CDR3 DNA reads as TGCGCCAGCAGCCTAAACTCCTTGAACACTGAAGCTTTCTTT.

The chain carries TRBV28 and TRBJ1-6; D is unresolved. This CDR3 spans 13 amino acids. Germline V CDR1 and CDR2: MDHEN, SYDVKM. V was shortened by 6 bases and J by 5 bases, with 8 bases between the two germline ends. The CDR3 region is CASSYLHNSPLHF. In DNA form, the CDR3 reads TGTGCCAGCAGCTACCTCCATAATTCACCCCTCCACTTT.

This chain connects TRBV2 to TRBJ2-5, with D perhaps matching TRBD2 (6 bases). Germline V gene data show CDR1 as SNHLY and CDR2 as FYNNEI. CDR3 length equals 16 residues. V lost 3 bases to trimming and J lost 5 bases, with 19 bases between them. The CDR3 coding sequence is TGTGCCAGCAGTGAGGGACCCCGGGGGTTCCGGGAGACCCAGTACTTC. The encoded protein is CASSEGPRGFRETQYF.

In its sample, this clone was seen a few times. The chain is built from TRBV6-5 and TRBJ1-5; possible D gene TRBD1, 6 bases. V gave up 6 bases and J gave up 7 bases, with 13 bases separating them. The germline gives CDR1 MNHEY, CDR2 SVGAGI. The CDR3 has 13 amino acids. CDR3 in DNA: TGTGCCAGCAGCCGCTACAGGGAGCAGCCCCAGCATTTT. This codes for CASSRYREQPQHF.

This chain connects TRBV19 to TRBJ1-1; D is ambiguous. Germline CDR1 is LNHDA and CDR2 is SQIVND (reference sequence). CDR3 length: 14 residues. The DNA for the CDR3 is TGTGCAACCGGCCCGGAGGGAAGGAACACTGAAGCTTTCTTT. It yields the protein CATGPEGRNTEAFF.

This chain connects TRBV29-1 to TRBJ1-1, with a possible D match to TRBD1 (6 bases). Looked up from germline, CDR1 is SQVTM and CDR2 is ANQGSEA. With 7 bases removed from V and 5 bases from J, the gap between germline ends came to 11 bases. The CDR3 loop spans 11 amino acids. Written as DNA, the CDR3 is TGCAGCGCCCACAGGGTAACTGAAGCTTTCTTT. Translating gives CSAHRVTEAFF.

The chain links TRBV7-2 to TRBJ2-7; D call uncertain. CDR1 is SGHTA and CDR2 is FQGNSA in the germline V gene. The V end lost 7 bases, the J end lost 0 bases, and 10 bases lay between the germline ends. The CDR3 is 13 residues long. This chain's CDR3 is CASTLSPSYEQYF. CDR3 DNA: TGTGCCAGCACCCTAAGCCCCTCCTACGAGCAGTACTTC.

This chain uses TRBV2 with TRBJ1-5; 9 bases line up with TRBD1. The CDR3 loop spans 15 amino acids. Unmatched junction bases numbered 5, after V lost 6 bases and J lost 2 bases. Looked up from germline, CDR1 is SNHLY and CDR2 is FYNNEI. This CDR3 reads CASRRQGVGNQPQHF. The CDR3 DNA reads TGTGCCAGCAGAAGACAGGGGGTTGGCAATCAGCCCCAGCATTTT.

The chain couples TRBV19 to TRBJ1-5; 7 positions agree with TRBD1. With 4 bases clipped from V and 5 bases from J, the junction kept 8 bases outside the gene matches. In germline, CDR1 is LNHDA, CDR2 SQIVND (reference sequence). The CDR3 loop spans 15 amino acids. The chain's CDR3 is CASSRTGTEYQPQHF. In DNA form, the CDR3 reads TGTGCCAGTAGTAGGACCGGGACAGAATATCAGCCCCAGCATTTT.

The chain recombines TRBV5-1 with TRBJ2-6; D uncertain. The CDR3 runs to 16 residues. From germline, CDR1 is SGHRS and CDR2 YFSETQ. V lost 1 base to trimming and J lost 1 base, with 9 bases between them. CDR3 residues: CASSLRGGSGANVLTF. CDR3 DNA: TGCGCCAGCAGCTTGAGAGGTGGGTCTGGGGCCAACGTCCTGACTTTC.

The CDR3 nucleotides read TGTGCCAGCAGCCCTAGCGGGGGGGCTACAGATACGCAGTATTTT. Translating gives CASSPSGGATDTQYF. The V call is TRBV7-3, the J call TRBJ2-3; TRBD2 agrees at 12 bases. J was trimmed by 3 bases and V by 5 bases; bases with no gene match: 3. The germline gives CDR1 SGHTA, CDR2 FQGTGA. The CDR3 consists of 15 residues.

This clone appeared a few times. The CDR3 DNA follows: TGTGCCAGCAGCTTGGGGCGGGGGGCCACCAATGAAAAACTGTTTTTT. Amino acid sequence: CASSLGRGATNEKLFF. The rearrangement uses TRBV5-8 and TRBJ1-4; a possible D gene is TRBD1 (6 bases). This CDR3 spans 16 amino acids. The germline gives CDR1 SGHTS, CDR2 YDEGEE. V shed 0 bases and J shed 5 bases, with 14 bases lying between them.